Given below is one T cell receptor (beta chain) in context. These data are taken from a study of blood T cell repertoires in COVID-19. Across the whole study: Each recovered donor of Cohort 3 presented with two negative PCRs, clearance, or symptom resolution.

Generated by immunoSEQ multiplex PCR, the TCRdb table keeps only in-frame clones and is missing some. Of roughly 210,000 clones in the sample, around 90% were seen once. Participant reports of clinical history set cohort assignment. The CDR3 loop spans 17 amino acids. J was trimmed by 5 bases and V by 0 bases; bases with no gene match: 6. Germline V gives CDR1 SGHNT, CDR2 YYREEE (reference sequence). Sequencing used PBMCs or T cells enriched from blood (not recorded which). The receptor was isolated from a young man in a cohort exposed to, infected with or recovered from COVID-19 (not recorded which). V is TRBV5-4 and J is TRBJ2-1; 12 nucleotides match TRBD1. In DNA form, the CDR3 reads TGTGCCAGCAGCTTGGGGGGGACAGGGGGCGCCGACAATGAGCAGTTCTTC. Translating gives CASSLGGTGGADNEQFF. The full variable domain, with the rest looked up from reference TRBV5-4 and TRBJ2-1, is ETGVTQSPTHLIKTRGQQVTLRCSSQSGHNTVSWYQQALGQGPQFIFQYYREEENGRGNFPPRFSGLQFPNYSSELNVNALELDDSALYLCASSLGGTGGADNEQFFGPGTRLTVL.